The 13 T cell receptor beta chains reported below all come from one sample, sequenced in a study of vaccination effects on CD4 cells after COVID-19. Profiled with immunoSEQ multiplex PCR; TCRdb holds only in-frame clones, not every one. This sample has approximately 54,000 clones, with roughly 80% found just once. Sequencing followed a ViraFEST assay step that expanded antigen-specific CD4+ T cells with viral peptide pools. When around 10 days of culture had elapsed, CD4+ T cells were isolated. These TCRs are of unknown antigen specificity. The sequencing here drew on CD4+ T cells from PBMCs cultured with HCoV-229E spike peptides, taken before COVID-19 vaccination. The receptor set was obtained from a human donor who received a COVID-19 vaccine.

The DNA for the CDR3 is TGTGCCTGGAGTGTAATGGACAGGGGGTCCGAAAAACTGTTTTTT. It yields the protein CAWSVMDRGSEKLFF. The chain employs TRBV30 and TRBJ1-4; 10 bases are shared with TRBD1. There are 15 residues in the CDR3. Trimming removed 0 bases from V and 8 bases from J; junction bases left unmatched: 6. From germline, CDR1 is GTSNPN and CDR2 SVGIG (reference sequence).

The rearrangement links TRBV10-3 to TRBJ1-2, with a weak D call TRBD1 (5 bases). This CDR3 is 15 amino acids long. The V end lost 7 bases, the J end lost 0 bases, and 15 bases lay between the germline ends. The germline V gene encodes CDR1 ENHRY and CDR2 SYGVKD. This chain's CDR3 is CAITPNEGTNYGYTF. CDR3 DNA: TGTGCCATCACCCCGAATGAGGGGACTAACTATGGCTACACCTTC.

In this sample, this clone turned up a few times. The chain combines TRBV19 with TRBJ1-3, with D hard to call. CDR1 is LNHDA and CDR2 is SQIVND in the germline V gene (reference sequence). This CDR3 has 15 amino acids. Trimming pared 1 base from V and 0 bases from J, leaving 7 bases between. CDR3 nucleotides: TGTGCCAGTAGTATAGTCCGTTCCTCTGGAAACACCATATATTTT. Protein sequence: CASSIVRSSGNTIYF.

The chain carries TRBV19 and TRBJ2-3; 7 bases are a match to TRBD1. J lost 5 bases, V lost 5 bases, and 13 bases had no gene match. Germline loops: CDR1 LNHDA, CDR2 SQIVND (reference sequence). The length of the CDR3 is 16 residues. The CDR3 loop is CASSLRQRQGLDTQYF. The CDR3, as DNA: TGTGCCAGTAGTCTACGACAAAGACAGGGTTTAGATACGCAGTATTTT.

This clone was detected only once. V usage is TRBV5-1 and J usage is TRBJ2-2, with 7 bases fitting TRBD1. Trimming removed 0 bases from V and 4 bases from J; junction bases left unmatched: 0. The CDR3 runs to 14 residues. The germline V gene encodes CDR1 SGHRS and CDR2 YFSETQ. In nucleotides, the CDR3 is TGCGCCAGCAGCTTGGGGACAGGCACCGGGGAGCTGTTTTTT. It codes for CASSLGTGTGELFF.

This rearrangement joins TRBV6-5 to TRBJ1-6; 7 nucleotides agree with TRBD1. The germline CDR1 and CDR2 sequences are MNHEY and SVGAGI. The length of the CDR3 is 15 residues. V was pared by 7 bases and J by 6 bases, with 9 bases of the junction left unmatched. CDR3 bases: TGTGCCAGCACTCCTGGGACAGAAGCTAATTCACCCCTCCACTTT. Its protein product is CASTPGTEANSPLHF.

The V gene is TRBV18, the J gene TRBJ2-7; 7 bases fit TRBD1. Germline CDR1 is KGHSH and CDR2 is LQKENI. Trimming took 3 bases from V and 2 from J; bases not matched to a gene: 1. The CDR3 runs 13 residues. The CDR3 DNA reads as TGTGCCAGCTCACCCGACAGGGCCTACGAGCAGTACGTC. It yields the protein CASSPDRAYEQYV.

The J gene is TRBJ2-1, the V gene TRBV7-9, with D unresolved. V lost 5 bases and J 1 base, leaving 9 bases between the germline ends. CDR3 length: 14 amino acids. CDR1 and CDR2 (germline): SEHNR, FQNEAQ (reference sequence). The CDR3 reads CASSHAGSYNEQFF. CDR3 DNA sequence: TGTGCCAGCAGCCATGCTGGGTCCTACAATGAGCAGTTCTTC.

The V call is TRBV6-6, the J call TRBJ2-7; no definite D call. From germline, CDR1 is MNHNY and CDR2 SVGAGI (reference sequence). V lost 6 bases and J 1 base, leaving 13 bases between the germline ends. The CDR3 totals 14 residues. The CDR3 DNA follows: TGTGCCAGCAGCCAACCCATGAAGTCCTACGAGCAGTACGTC. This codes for CASSQPMKSYEQYV.

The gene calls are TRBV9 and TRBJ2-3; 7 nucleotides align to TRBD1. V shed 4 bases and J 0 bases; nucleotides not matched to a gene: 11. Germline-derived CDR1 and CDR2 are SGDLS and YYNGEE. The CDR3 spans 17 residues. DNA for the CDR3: TGTGCCAGCAGCTCCAGGACAGGCGCCCCTAGCACAGATACGCAGTATTTT. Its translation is CASSSRTGAPSTDTQYF. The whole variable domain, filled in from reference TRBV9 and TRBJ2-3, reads DSGVTQTPKHLITATGQRVTLRCSPRSGDLSVYWYQQSLDQGLQFLIQYYNGEERAKGNILERFSAQQFPDLHSELNLSSLELGDSALYFCASSSRTGAPSTDTQYFGPGTRLTVL.

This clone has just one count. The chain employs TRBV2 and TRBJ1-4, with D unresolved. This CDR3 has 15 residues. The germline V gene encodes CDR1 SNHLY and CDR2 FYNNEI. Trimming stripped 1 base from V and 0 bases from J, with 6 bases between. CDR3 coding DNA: TGTGCCAGCAGTGAAGAGAAATCAACTAATGAAAAACTGTTTTTT. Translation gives CASSEEKSTNEKLFF.

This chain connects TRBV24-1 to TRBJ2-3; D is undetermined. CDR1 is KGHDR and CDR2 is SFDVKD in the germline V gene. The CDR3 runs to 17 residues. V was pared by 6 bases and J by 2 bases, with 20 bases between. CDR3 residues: CATSSSSGAIPTDTQYF. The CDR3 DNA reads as TGTGCCACCAGTTCTTCTTCCGGCGCGATACCCACAGATACGCAGTATTTT.

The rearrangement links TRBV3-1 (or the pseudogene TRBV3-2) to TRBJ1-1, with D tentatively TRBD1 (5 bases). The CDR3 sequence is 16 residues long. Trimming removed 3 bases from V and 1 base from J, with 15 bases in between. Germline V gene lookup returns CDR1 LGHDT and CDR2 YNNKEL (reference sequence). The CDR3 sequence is CASSHSEGRRNTEAFF. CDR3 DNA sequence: TGTGCCAGCAGCCACAGTGAGGGACGGCGGAACACTGAAGCTTTCTTT.